The 2 T cell receptor beta chains reported below all come from one sample, sequenced in a study of T cell responses to AZD1222 COVID-19 vaccine. Generated by immunoSEQ multiplex PCR, the TCRdb table keeps only in-frame clones and is missing some. The sample carries around 180,000 clones, 70% to 90% recorded once. Sample: peripheral blood, taken on day 0 of AZD1222 vaccination. These receptors all stem from an adult in good health.

V usage is TRBV25-1 and J usage is TRBJ2-6; D gene unclear. This CDR3 region has 17 residues. Trimming stripped 1 base from V and 1 base from J, with 11 bases between. Germline CDR1 reads MGHDK; CDR2 reads SYGVNS. The CDR3 DNA reads as TGTGCCAGCAGTGAATCCCGTCCGAGATCTGGGGCCAACGTCCTGACTTTC. Protein: CASSESRPRSGANVLTF. The complete variable domain, with remaining parts taken from reference TRBV25-1 and TRBJ2-6, reads EADIYQTPRYLVIGTGKKITLECSQTMGHDKMYWYQQDPGMELHLIHYSYGVNSTEKGDLSSESTVSRIRTEHFPLTLESARPSHTSQYLCASSESRPRSGANVLTFGAGSRLTVL.

CDR3 amino acids: CASSQRLANEQFF. Here the CDR3 DNA reads TGTGCCAGCAGCCAGAGACTCGCCAATGAGCAGTTCTTC. The J gene is TRBJ2-1, the V gene TRBV3-1 (or the pseudogene TRBV3-2); D not resolved. The germline V and J ends were trimmed by 3 bases and 6 bases, with 9 bases remaining between them. Germline V lookup: CDR1 LGHDT, CDR2 YNNKEL (reference sequence). The CDR3 is 13 residues long.